This T cell receptor beta chain was identified during a study of CXCR3-negative and CXCR3-positive naive CD8 T cells (dated by TCRdb to between 2018 and 2020). Describing the broader study: In total, some 140 million TRB reads were obtained, or roughly 1.5 +/- 0.3 million reads per library. Data from about ten donors, pooled across two independent experiments, went into the diversity and physicochemical repertoire analyses. The TRBV-TRBJ cluster analysis covered naive subsets from about five donors and memory cells from 3 donors. Points the paper makes about the study in general: Because surface CD5, which is linked to self-reactivity in mice, was comparable between the naive subsets, TCR interaction strength was also inferred from TRB CDR3 physicochemical properties. Both naive subsets had comparably high repertoire diversity, while memory CD8+ T cells had much lower repertoire diversity. Freshly isolated PBMCs were used for most assays because CXCR3 expression partially decreased after cryopreservation. Naive CXCR3-negative and CXCR3-positive cells from the same donor showed similar TRBV-TRBJ usage, whereas memory cells showed distinct patterns.

The CDR3 runs 15 residues from the cysteine to the phenylalanine. This entry has no DNA. Each CD8+ T cell subset was flow-sorted in triplicate, with approximately 300,000 cells per subset placed directly into RLT lysis buffer. Standard density gradient centrifugation was used to isolate peripheral blood mononuclear cells from buffy coats. Total RNA was extracted from sorted cells with an RNeasy Mini Kit. Worth noting for this clonotype: It lacks a known antigen.

These reads were obtained on a NextSeq 550. The Human TCR Profiling Kit (MiLaboratory) was used to make UMI-labeled 5' RACE TRB cDNA libraries. cDNA synthesis used the entire amount of extracted RNA, and PCR amplification then used the entire amount of cDNA produced. The libraries were made side by side, with each library going through the same number of PCR cycles. For the original study's pipeline: MIGEC and MiXCR extracted about 50,000 +/- 10,000 unique UMI-labeled TRB cDNA molecules per library, requiring at least two reads per UMI. An average of roughly 40,000 +/- 10,000 functional in-frame TRB CDR3 nucleotide clonotypes without stop codons was found per library. After downsampling to 5000 UMI-labeled TRB molecules per sample, diversity metrics such as normalized Shannon-Wiener and Chao1 were calculated in VDJtools. VDJtools computed clonotype-size-weighted physicochemical properties of the central five CDR3 residues: interaction energy, strength, volume and Kidera factor 4. The reads went through TCRdb reprocessing, and each CDR3 protein sequence gets one entry with no DNA. The V and J calls and clone size come from TCRdb's table, not from the authors' own analysis. This sample's table has entries for approximately 41,000 distinct CDR3 sequences. In total, the top ten clones hold roughly a tenth of the sample.

The sample consisted of memory CD8+ T cells from blood. The intended sense of this specimen's cell subset or site label: conventional CD8+ memory T cells (TMEM), sorted as controls. The sequence is built from TRBV21-1 and TRBJ2-3; TCRdb designates TRBD2, a call that cannot be tested without DNA. TRBV21-1 is marked as a pseudogene. The TCR comes from a human donor in good health. Some clones in this sample may be carry-over from other donors' samples. The CDR3 is CASSSPAGGLDTQYF.